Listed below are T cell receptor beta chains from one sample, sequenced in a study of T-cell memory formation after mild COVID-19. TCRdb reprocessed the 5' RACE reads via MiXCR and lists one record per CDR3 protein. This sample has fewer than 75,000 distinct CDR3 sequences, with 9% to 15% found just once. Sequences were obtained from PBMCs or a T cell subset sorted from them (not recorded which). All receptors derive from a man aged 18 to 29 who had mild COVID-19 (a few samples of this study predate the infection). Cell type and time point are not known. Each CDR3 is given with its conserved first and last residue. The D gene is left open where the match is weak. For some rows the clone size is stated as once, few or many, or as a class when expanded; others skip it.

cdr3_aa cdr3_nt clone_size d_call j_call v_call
CASSLGPGVSYGYTF TGTGCCAGCAGCTTGGGTCCGGGGGTTTCCTATGGCTACACCTTC - - TRBJ1-2 TRBV5-6
CASSLENRGSGYTF TGTGCCAGCAGTCTTGAGAACAGGGGGAGTGGCTACACCTTC few TRBD1 TRBJ1-2 TRBV12-3/TRBV12-4
CASSLGVGGYQETQYF TGTGCCAGCAGCTTAGGTGTCGGGGGGTACCAAGAGACCCAGTACTTC - TRBD2 TRBJ2-5 TRBV7-8
CASSLMASGQETQYF TGTGCCAGCAGCCTAATGGCTAGCGGACAAGAGACCCAGTACTTC - TRBD2 TRBJ2-5 TRBV7-6
CASSLGQATDTQYF TGTGCCAGCAGTTTGGGACAGGCCACAGATACGCAGTATTTT many TRBD1 TRBJ2-3 TRBV6-2/TRBV6-3
CATSGRDSGANVLTF TGTGCCACCTCTGGACGGGACTCTGGGGCCAACGTCCTGACTTTC few - TRBJ2-6 TRBV28
CSVGTGWGMNTEAFF TGCAGCGTAGGAACAGGTTGGGGCATGAACACTGAAGCTTTCTTT many - TRBJ1-1 TRBV29-1
CASSQEGTGGYEQYF TGCGCCAGCAGCCAAGAGGGGACAGGGGGCTACGAGCAGTACTTC many TRBD1 TRBJ2-7 TRBV4-3
CASSQGDINSPLHF TGTGCCAGCAGCCAAGGGGATATTAATTCACCCCTCCACTTT - - TRBJ1-6 TRBV4-2
CASSVVRLGTGGTEAFF TGTGCCAGCAGCGTAGTCCGGTTAGGGACAGGGGGCACTGAAGCTTTCTTT - TRBD1 TRBJ1-1 TRBV9
CASSYQGAASEAFF TGTGCCAGCAGTTACCAGGGGGCAGCCTCTGAAGCTTTCTTT - TRBD1 TRBJ1-1 TRBV6-2/TRBV6-3
CASSLGWTSGGAHNEQFF TGTGCCAGCAGCTTAGGTTGGACTAGCGGGGGGGCCCACAATGAGCAGTTCTTC few TRBD2 TRBJ2-1 TRBV7-6
CASSQDLRLAGGTTDTQYF TGTGCCAGCAGCCAAGATCTCAGACTAGCGGGGGGGACGACAGATACGCAGTATTTT many TRBD2 TRBJ2-3 TRBV4-2
CSARGWAGTDTQYF TGCAGTGCGCGAGGGTGGGCCGGCACAGATACGCAGTATTTT few - TRBJ2-3 TRBV20-1
CASSFDRAGAEAFF TGCGCCAGCAGCTTCGACAGGGCGGGAGCTGAAGCTTTCTTT - TRBD1 TRBJ1-1 TRBV5-1
CASSLFPSGGTDTQYF TGCGCCAGCAGCTTGTTCCCTAGCGGGGGCACAGATACGCAGTATTTT many TRBD2 TRBJ2-3 TRBV5-1
CSAPGQGGTGELFF TGCAGTGCTCCGGGACAGGGAGGGACCGGGGAGCTGTTTTTT - TRBD1 TRBJ2-2 TRBV20-1
CASSDRGSRQPQHF TGTGCCAGCAGCGACAGGGGCAGTAGGCAGCCCCAGCATTTT few TRBD1 TRBJ1-5 TRBV6-2/TRBV6-3
CASCGGGAGAQETQYF TGTGCCAGCTGCGGGGGGGGTGCGGGAGCCCAAGAGACCCAGTACTTC few TRBD2 TRBJ2-5 TRBV7-2
CASATMGNTEAFF TGTGCTAGTGCCACCATGGGGAACACTGAAGCTTTCTTT - - TRBJ1-1 TRBV12-5
CASLRGGLYEQYF TGTGCCAGCCTAAGGGGGGGGCTCTACGAGCAGTACTTC few - TRBJ2-7 TRBV6-1
CASSLSGGTGNGYTF TGTGCCAGCAGCTTATCGGGGGGAACAGGGAATGGCTACACCTTC - - TRBJ1-2 TRBV7-2
CASRSRGELFF TGTGCCAGCCGCTCCAGGGGGGAGCTGTTTTTT - - TRBJ2-2 TRBV2
CSADARRGNNEQFF TGCAGTGCCGATGCGCGCAGGGGCAACAATGAGCAGTTCTTC many - TRBJ2-1 TRBV20-1
CASNPPPSYNSPLHF TGTGCCAGCAATCCACCTCCCTCCTATAATTCACCCCTCCACTTT few - TRBJ1-6 TRBV2
CASSLPPPTSVFSDTQYF TGTGCCAGCAGCTTACCCCCGCCGACTAGCGTTTTTTCAGATACGCAGTATTTT many TRBD2 TRBJ2-3 TRBV7-9
CSVDLSQTTYGYTF TGCAGCGTTGATCTCAGTCAGACCACCTATGGCTACACCTTC many - TRBJ1-2 TRBV29-1
CASSFGRSNTGELFF TGTGCCAGCAGTTTCGGACGGTCGAACACCGGGGAGCTGTTTTTT - - TRBJ2-2 TRBV6-2/TRBV6-3
CASSPEGGRETQYF TGTGCCAGCAGTCCCGAAGGGGGTAGGGAGACCCAGTACTTC many - TRBJ2-5 TRBV6-2/TRBV6-3
CASSESRQETSYNEQFF TGCGCCAGCAGTGAGTCTAGGCAGGAGACCTCCTACAATGAGCAGTTCTTC many - TRBJ2-1 TRBV10-1
CASSGGQGYEQYF TGTGCCAGCAGCGGGGGACAGGGATACGAGCAGTACTTC many TRBD1 TRBJ2-7 TRBV5-6
CASSFGGSETEAFF TGTGCCAGCAGCTTCGGGGGCAGTGAGACTGAAGCTTTCTTT - - TRBJ1-1 TRBV7-2
CASSQDGTSSGANVLTF TGCGCCAGCAGCCAAGATGGGACTAGCTCTGGGGCCAACGTCCTGACTTTC - TRBD2 TRBJ2-6 TRBV4-3
CSARDGGDEQYF TGCAGTGCTAGAGACGGGGGCGACGAGCAGTACTTC few - TRBJ2-7 TRBV20-1
CASSLGAAGIDEQYF TGTGCCAGCAGTCTTGGGGCGGCAGGGATCGACGAGCAGTACTTC few - TRBJ2-7 TRBV28
CASSQDHGNSRTYEQYF TGTGCCAGCAGCCAAGATCACGGGAATAGTAGGACCTACGAGCAGTACTTC - - TRBJ2-7 TRBV14
CAISPGTDYEQYF TGTGCCATCAGCCCCGGGACAGACTACGAGCAGTACTTC many TRBD1 TRBJ2-7 TRBV10-3
CASSLDGNNYGYTF TGCGCCAGCAGCTTGGATGGAAATAACTATGGCTACACCTTC many - TRBJ1-2 TRBV5-1
CASSLVSGGQGEETQYF TGTGCCAGCAGCTTAGTAAGTGGAGGACAGGGTGAAGAGACCCAGTACTTC many TRBD1 TRBJ2-5 TRBV7-2
CASSGLRIGRNEQFF TGTGCCAGCAGTGGACTAAGAATAGGGCGCAATGAGCAGTTCTTC few - TRBJ2-1 TRBV25-1
CASSQDNPQGMDEQFF TGTGCCAGCAGCCAAGATAACCCCCAGGGTATGGATGAGCAGTTCTTC few - TRBJ2-1 TRBV3-2
CASSLVGRGTRPLHF TGTGCCAGCAGCTTAGTGGGCAGGGGTACGAGACCCCTCCACTTT many - TRBJ1-6 TRBV7-2
CSVTHPDRGVTDTQYF TGCAGCGTCACCCACCCTGACAGGGGGGTAACAGATACGCAGTATTTT many TRBD1 TRBJ2-3 TRBV29-1
CASSHRRSGGGTDTQYF TGTGCCAGCAGTCATCGGCGAAGCGGGGGGGGCACAGATACGCAGTATTTT - TRBD2 TRBJ2-3 TRBV6-2/TRBV6-3
CASANGGITDTQYF TGTGCCAGCGCAAACGGAGGCATCACAGATACGCAGTATTTT many - TRBJ2-3 TRBV5-6
CASSQGTGGLGNTIYF TGTGCCAGCAGCCAAGGGACAGGGGGGCTTGGAAACACCATATATTTT - TRBD1 TRBJ1-3 TRBV3-1
CASSQDPATGVQPQHF TGCGCCAGCAGCCAGGATCCGGCGACAGGGGTCCAGCCCCAGCATTTT - TRBD1 TRBJ1-5 TRBV4-1
CASSGMTSEQFF TGTGCCAGCAGCGGGATGACTTCCGAGCAGTTCTTC medium-sized - TRBJ2-1 TRBV9
CASNPDWLEAFF TGTGCCAGCAACCCCGATTGGCTTGAAGCTTTCTTT few - TRBJ1-1 TRBV7-2
CASSRTPGIYEQYF TGTGCCAGCAGCCGAACCCCAGGGATTTACGAGCAGTACTTC - - TRBJ2-7 TRBV14
CASSLRRGSEETQYF TGTGCCAGCAGCTTACGCCGGGGGTCCGAAGAGACCCAGTACTTC many - TRBJ2-5 TRBV7-7
CASSSGLTGSNTEAFF TGCGCCAGCAGCTCGGGCTTGACAGGGTCGAACACTGAAGCTTTCTTT - TRBD1 TRBJ1-1 TRBV5-1
CASSPRTSGVQETQYF TGTGCCAGCAGTCCCCGGACTAGCGGGGTCCAGGAGACCCAGTACTTC - TRBD2 TRBJ2-5 TRBV6-2/TRBV6-3